The 15 T cell receptor beta chains below all came from one sample that was sequenced in a study of T cell responses to AZD1222 COVID-19 vaccine. Sequenced by immunoSEQ multiplex PCR; TCRdb stores in-frame clones only, minus some. The sample records approximately 120,000 clones, roughly 90% being singletons. The sample in question was peripheral blood, obtained on day 0 of AZD1222 vaccination. These receptors were collected from an adult in good health.

This clone showed up just once. The chain uses TRBV20-1 and TRBJ1-1; D is undetermined. The CDR3 is made up of 11 amino acids. The V and J ends lost 5 bases and 6 bases respectively, with 10 bases between them. CDR1 and CDR2 (germline): DFQATT, SNEGSKA (reference sequence). The CDR3 DNA reads TGCAGTGCTCACAAGAGCCCTGAAGCTTTCTTT. Encoded protein: CSAHKSPEAFF.

The chain joins TRBV12-3 or TRBV12-4 to TRBJ1-2; no definite D call. V lost 3 bases, J lost 6 bases, and 11 bases lay in between. This CDR3 is 13 amino acids long. The CDR3 region is CASSFGTPDGYTF. For the CDR3, the DNA is TGTGCCAGCAGTTTCGGAACACCTGATGGCTACACCTTC.

In this sample, this clone turned up once. The gene calls are TRBV24-1 and TRBJ2-5; D is possibly TRBD1 (6 bases). Germline lookup yields CDR1 KGHDR and CDR2 SFDVKD. The ends were cut back, 2 bases at V and 4 bases at J, with 13 bases in the middle. The CDR3 length is 15 residues. The CDR3 sequence: CATSDSIGQRETQYF. The CDR3 DNA reads TGTGCCACCAGTGATTCCATCGGACAGAGAGAGACCCAGTACTTC.

This clone occurred a few times. V gene TRBV6-4 combines with J gene TRBJ2-6; either TRBD1 or TRBD2 may fit D (5 bases each). Trimming cost V 0 bases and J 2 bases, with 8 bases left between them. The CDR3 sequence is 16 residues long. CDR1 and CDR2 from the germline V gene are MRHNA and SNTAGT. The CDR3 bases are TGTGCCAGCAGTGACTCGATGGGGGCTGGGGCCAACGTCCTGACTTTC. Translation gives CASSDSMGAGANVLTF.

V and J are TRBV2 and TRBJ1-1; 9 nucleotides align to TRBD1. The CDR3 loop spans 14 amino acids. Germline lookup yields CDR1 SNHLY and CDR2 FYNNEI. V shed 5 bases, J shed 1 base, and the junction held 2 bases outside the gene matches. This CDR3 is CASSSGQGNTEAFF. The DNA of the CDR3 is TGTGCCAGCAGTTCGGGACAGGGGAACACTGAAGCTTTCTTT.

This clone was seen once. This chain connects TRBV7-2 to TRBJ2-1; 7 bases align to TRBD2. The germline V gene has CDR1 SGHTA and CDR2 FQGNSA. J was trimmed by 5 bases and V by 4 bases; bases with no gene match: 8. CDR3 length: 15 amino acids. CDR3 nucleotides: TGTGCCAGCAGCTCAGAAGCGGGATATAACAATGAGCAGTTCTTC. It translates to CASSSEAGYNNEQFF.

The chain carries TRBV3-1 (or the pseudogene TRBV3-2) and TRBJ2-1, with a tentative D call TRBD2 (6 bases). The CDR3 totals 20 residues. The V gene lost 2 bases and the J gene lost 0 bases, with 23 bases spanning the gap. Germline assignment: CDR1 LGHDT and CDR2 YNNKEL (reference sequence). The CDR3 spells CASSQLGVMTGDSSYNEQFF. CDR3 nucleotide sequence: TGTGCCAGCAGCCAATTAGGAGTCATGACGGGGGATAGCTCCTACAATGAGCAGTTCTTC.

In this sample, this clone turned up once. V gene TRBV30 combines with J gene TRBJ1-3; TRBD1 is a possible D gene (5 bases). CDR1 is GTSNPN and CDR2 is SVGIG in the germline V gene (reference sequence). This CDR3 has 11 residues. Trimming left V 8 bases short and J 0 bases short, with 5 bases between. CDR3 DNA sequence: TGTGCCGGGGCCTCTGGAAACACCATATATTTT. This gives the protein CAGASGNTIYF. Drawing the rest from reference TRBV30 and TRBJ1-3, the complete variable domain is SQTIHQWPATLVQPVGSPLSLECTVEGTSNPNLYWYRQAAGRGLQLLFYSVGIGQISSEVPQNLSASRPQDRQFILSSKKLLLSDSGFYLCAGASGNTIYFGEGSWLTVV.

The rearrangement joins TRBV11-3 to TRBJ2-7; possible D gene TRBD2, 6 bases. V lost 3 bases, J lost 5 bases, and 11 bases lay in between. CDR3 length: 13 residues. CDR1 SGHNT and CDR2 YENEEA come from the germline V gene. The CDR3 here is CASSFGTGDEQYF. DNA for the CDR3: TGTGCCAGCAGCTTCGGGACGGGGGACGAGCAGTACTTC.

The V call is TRBV3-1 (or the pseudogene TRBV3-2), the J call TRBJ1-1; no firm D call. The length of the CDR3 is 13 residues. Trimming cost V 3 bases and J 7 bases, with 12 bases left between them. Per germline, CDR1 LGHDT and CDR2 YNNKEL (reference sequence). CDR3: CASSQTVGGEAFF. The DNA for the CDR3 is TGTGCCAGCAGCCAGACTGTTGGAGGTGAAGCTTTCTTT.

The table lists this clone with a count of one. V usage is TRBV19 and J usage is TRBJ2-7; TRBD2 might be the D (5 bases). This CDR3 is 12 amino acids long. Deletions cut 5 bases from V and 6 bases from J, with 11 bases between. CDR1 and CDR2 from the germline V gene are LNHDA and SQIVND (reference sequence). The CDR3 reads CASSSGLREQYF. CDR3 DNA sequence: TGTGCCAGTAGTTCGGGGTTGCGCGAGCAGTACTTC.

V is TRBV10-3 and J is TRBJ1-5; 9 nucleotides agree with TRBD1. This CDR3 is 13 amino acids long. Germline CDR1 is ENHRY and CDR2 is SYGVKD. The V and J ends lost 0 bases and 15 bases, in that order; junction bases with no gene match: 6. In DNA form, the CDR3 reads TGTGCCATCAGTGAGTCGACAGGGGGAGATCGGCATTTT. Its protein is CAISESTGGDRHF.

The CDR3 protein is CASSFPIGLNTEAFF. CDR3 coding DNA: TGTGCCAGCAGCTTCCCCATCGGACTGAACACTGAAGCTTTCTTT. The chain links TRBV7-8 to TRBJ1-1; D is undetermined. Trimming removed 3 bases at V and 0 bases at J, with 11 bases between. The CDR3 length is 15 residues. CDR1 is SGHVS, CDR2 FQNEAQ, per germline.

The chain is built from TRBV7-9 and TRBJ1-5; D is uncertain. Germline CDR1 is SEHNR and CDR2 is FQNEAQ (reference sequence). The CDR3 spans 12 residues. V shed 3 bases and J shed 7 bases, with 7 bases lying between them. This CDR3 is CASSFREQPQHF. In DNA form, the CDR3 reads TGTGCCAGCAGCTTCCGGGAACAGCCCCAGCATTTT.

This clone has just one count. The chain carries TRBV3-1 (or the pseudogene TRBV3-2) and TRBJ2-1; TRBD1 matches 10 bases. Trimming cost V 3 bases and J 1 base; bases outside gene matches: 0. Germline CDR1 is LGHDT and CDR2 is YNNKEL (reference sequence). The CDR3 spans 15 residues. The CDR3 region is CASSQGQGSYNEQFF. The CDR3 DNA is TGTGCCAGCAGCCAGGGACAGGGGTCCTACAATGAGCAGTTCTTC.